Shown below are 32 T cell receptor beta chains from a single sample sequenced in a study of T cells in Graves' hyperthyroidism and ophthalmopathy. RNA transcripts provided the source from which TCR beta CDR3 regions were amplified. The HTBI primer set was used in a first-round RT-PCR of the TCR CDR3. TCRdb redid the calling of the multiplex PCR reads with MiXCR, one entry per CDR3 protein. The sample comprises a few hundred thousand distinct CDR3 sequences, roughly 15% of which are singletons, and less than 20% rests with the top ten. Material: blood. The origin of the receptors is a woman aged 25 to 39 with Graves' ophthalmopathy.

This clonotype has a count of ten or more. As DNA, the CDR3 is TGCAGTGCTAGAGTAGGTCTAGCGGGGAAAGGCACAGATACGCAGTATTTT. It encodes CSARVGLAGKGTDTQYF. The chain couples TRBV20-1 to TRBJ2-3, with TRBD2 matching 9 bases. The CDR3 contains 17 residues. V was clipped by 1 base and J by 1 base; unmatched bases: 9. From germline, CDR1 is DFQATT and CDR2 SNEGSKA (reference sequence).

The CDR3 DNA sequence: TGTGCCAGCAGCCAAGGGGGGGGAAACATTCAGTACTTC. Translation: CASSQGGGNIQYF. This chain uses TRBV14 with TRBJ2-4; 7 nucleotides agree with TRBD2. Germline trimming cut 1 base from V and 6 bases from J; bases unmatched to any gene: 0. The CDR3 contains 13 residues. Germline-derived CDR1 and CDR2 are SGHDN and FVKESK.

The sample holds a few counts of this clonotype. The chain links TRBV7-9 to TRBJ2-1; D could derive from TRBD1 or TRBD2 (5 bases each). V was clipped by 5 bases and J by 0 bases, with 35 bases between them. Germline V gene lookup returns CDR1 SEHNR and CDR2 FQNEAQ (reference sequence). This CDR3 is 23 amino acids long. The CDR3 sequence: CASSHTAPDWGSSNYLSYNEQFF. The DNA for the CDR3 is TGTGCCAGCAGCCACACTGCCCCGGACTGGGGGTCCTCTAATTACCTCTCCTACAATGAGCAGTTCTTC.

This clonotype was detected ten times or more. The chain links TRBV7-6 to TRBJ1-1; 7 bases line up with TRBD1. The V segment lost 2 bases and the J segment 11 bases; nucleotides outside the gene matches: 8. The CDR3 is 13 amino acids. Germline V lookup: CDR1 SGHVS, CDR2 FNYEAQ. Here the CDR3 DNA reads TGTGCCAGCAGCTTATCGGCAGGGGGTGAGGCTTTCTTT. Translating gives CASSLSAGGEAFF.

This clonotype was counted a single time. The chain carries TRBV19 and TRBJ1-4; D is ambiguous. The CDR3 runs 16 residues. Germline V lookup: CDR1 LNHDA, CDR2 SQIVND (reference sequence). Trimming removed 6 bases at V and 4 bases at J, with 18 bases between. CDR3 nucleotide sequence: TGTGCCAGTAGGCCTCCCTTCGGACGGGGTAATGAAAAACTGTTTTTT. It specifies CASRPPFGRGNEKLFF.

CDR3 in amino acids: CASSPPGEREFYEQYF. Written as DNA, the CDR3 is TGTGCCAGCAGCCCGCCCGGAGAGCGGGAGTTCTACGAGCAGTACTTC. The chain uses TRBV7-9 and TRBJ2-7; the match to TRBD2 covers 8 bases. V was clipped by 5 bases and J by 3 bases; unmatched bases: 12. Germline CDR1 SEHNR, CDR2 FQNEAQ (reference sequence). CDR3 size: 16 residues.

This clonotype occurred many times. The chain carries TRBV30 and TRBJ1-6; D gene ambiguous. V was trimmed by 1 base and J by 8 bases, leaving 9 bases between them. The CDR3 covers 13 residues. Germline V CDR1 and CDR2: GTSNPN, SVGIG (reference sequence). The CDR3 loop reads CAWSGRGDSPLHF. CDR3 coding DNA: TGTGCCTGGAGTGGACGGGGAGATTCACCCCTCCACTTT.

This clonotype was seen only a few times. The chain is built from TRBV10-2 and TRBJ1-5; the D is unclear. The CDR3 spans 15 residues. Trimming took 9 bases from V and 3 from J, leaving 18 bases between them. In germline, CDR1 is WSHSY, CDR2 SAAADI. CDR3 nucleotides: TGCGCCAGAAAGAGGAAGATATCCGACAATCAGCCCCAGCATTTT. Its translation is CARKRKISDNQPQHF.

In its sample, this clonotype was seen many times. This chain joins TRBV3-1 and TRBJ1-3; 7 nucleotides agree with TRBD1. The length of the CDR3 is 14 residues. V lost 7 bases and J lost 4; bases outside the gene matches: 7. Germline V gene data show CDR1 as LGHDT and CDR2 as YNNKEL (reference sequence). The CDR3, as DNA: TGTGCCAGCACCTTCACAGGGGTCGGAAACACCATATATTTT. It yields the protein CASTFTGVGNTIYF.

This clonotype has at least ten counts. V gene TRBV9 combines with J gene TRBJ1-1, with D perhaps TRBD1 (5 bases). The CDR3 has 14 amino acids. Germline values: CDR1 SGDLS, CDR2 YYNGEE. V was trimmed by 3 bases and J by 4 bases, leaving 13 bases between them. In nucleotides, the CDR3 is TGTGCCAGCAGCGATAAGGGACGAGGCACTGAAGCTTTCTTT. Amino acids: CASSDKGRGTEAFF.

CDR3: CASSFRGGKNIQYF. CDR3 bases: TGTGCCAGCAGCTTCAGGGGGGGAAAAAACATTCAGTACTTC. This chain connects TRBV5-8 to TRBJ2-4; D possibly uses TRBD1 or TRBD2 (7 bases each). Germline values: CDR1 SGHTS, CDR2 YDEGEE. The CDR3 has 14 amino acids. V was shortened by 2 bases and J by 4 bases, with 10 bases between the two germline ends.

The sample holds many counts of this clonotype. The V call is TRBV10-2, the J call TRBJ1-5; D is possibly TRBD1 (6 bases). This CDR3 region has 15 residues. Trimming took off 6 bases at V and 3 bases at J, with 15 bases between the two ends. Germline-derived CDR1 and CDR2 are WSHSY and SAAADI. The DNA of the CDR3 is TGCGCCAGCAGAGACATCAGGGGATTCAATCAGCCCCAGCATTTT. It is translated as CASRDIRGFNQPQHF.

This clonotype was counted ten times or more. The rearrangement uses TRBV7-9 and TRBJ2-7; D ambiguous. Germline loops: CDR1 SEHNR, CDR2 FQNEAQ (reference sequence). The CDR3 spans 14 residues. V was clipped by 1 base and J by 6 bases, with 13 bases between them. The CDR3 nucleotides are TGTGCCAGCAGCTTAGGAGGAAGCGCGGCCGAGCAGTACTTC. Protein sequence: CASSLGGSAAEQYF.

The sample holds a few counts of this clonotype. This chain uses TRBV6-1 with TRBJ1-5; 8 bases fit TRBD1. Germline V gene lookup returns CDR1 MNHNS and CDR2 SASEGT. V trimming: 9 bases; J trimming: 6 bases; junction bases outside the gene matches: 16. The CDR3 extends over 16 amino acids. This CDR3 reads CASSIPGGGVAQPQHF. The DNA of the CDR3 is TGTGCCAGTTCAATTCCAGGGGGCGGAGTGGCTCAGCCCCAGCATTTT.

At least ten counts were recorded for this clonotype. The chain is built from TRBV2 and TRBJ1-5; 8 nucleotides agree with TRBD1. The CDR3 length is 20 residues. Germline V gene data show CDR1 as SNHLY and CDR2 as FYNNEI. The ends lost 5 bases at V and 4 bases at J; junction bases unmatched: 22. CDR3 DNA sequence: TGTGCCAGCAGTTCCCTCGGGACAGGTTCGAGAACAAGCGCGAATCAGCCCCAGCATTTT. It is translated as CASSSLGTGSRTSANQPQHF.

The genes are TRBV28 and TRBJ2-5, with TRBD1 identical over 9 bases. Germline CDR1 and CDR2: MDHEN and SYDVKM. The CDR3 length is 17 residues. J gave up 2 bases and V 2 bases, and 9 bases lay outside the gene matches. The CDR3 DNA reads as TGTGCCAGCAGTTTAGAACAGGGGGCGAAAGTGCAAGAGACCCAGTACTTC. This gives the protein CASSLEQGAKVQETQYF. The complete variable domain, with remaining parts taken from reference TRBV28 and TRBJ2-5, reads DVKVTQSSRYLVKRTGEKVFLECVQDMDHENMFWYRQDPGLGLRLIYFSYDVKMKEKGDIPEGYSVSREKKERFSLILESASTNQTSMYLCASSLEQGAKVQETQYFGPGTRLLVL.

V usage is TRBV7-3 and J usage is TRBJ2-1; the D is unclear. Trimming stripped 3 bases from V and 2 bases from J, with 11 bases between. Germline CDR1 is SGHTA and CDR2 is FQGTGA. The CDR3 sequence is 15 residues long. Here the CDR3 DNA reads TGTGCCAGCAGCTTTTACTTCGCCCCCTACAATGAGCAGTTCTTC. This sequence encodes CASSFYFAPYNEQFF.

Ten or more counts support this clonotype. CDR3 in DNA: TGCAGTGCTAGAGTCGCACTAGCGGGGACCTACAATGAGCAGTTCTTC. As protein: CSARVALAGTYNEQFF. The rearrangement joins TRBV20-1 to TRBJ2-1; 10 bases match TRBD2. The V gene's germline CDR1 is DFQATT and CDR2 SNEGSKA (reference sequence). V was clipped by 1 base and J by 2 bases; unmatched bases: 5. The length of the CDR3 is 16 residues.

This clonotype showed up many times. V is TRBV28 and J is TRBJ1-4, with 9 positions matching TRBD1. The trim removed 5 bases at V and 7 bases at J, leaving 8 bases unmatched. In germline, CDR1 is MDHEN, CDR2 SYDVKM. The length of the CDR3 is 15 residues. CDR3 region: CASSAPGTGTEKLFF. CDR3 nucleotides: TGTGCCAGCAGTGCGCCCGGGACAGGGACTGAAAAACTGTTTTTT.

This clonotype appeared many times. This chain connects TRBV20-1 to TRBJ2-5, with TRBD2 matching over 7 bases. This CDR3 comprises 15 residues. The V gene's germline CDR1 is DFQATT and CDR2 SNEGSKA (reference sequence). V was pared by 2 bases and J by 2 bases, with 8 bases of the junction left unmatched. CDR3 bases: TGCAGTGCTAGATCCCCTTGGCGGGAGCAAGAGACCCAGTACTTC. As protein: CSARSPWREQETQYF.

This clonotype was seen a few times. A much larger clone differs by one base, so this may be a read error. The J gene is TRBJ2-5, the V gene TRBV28, with 11 bases fitting TRBD2. The germline CDR1 and CDR2 sequences are MDHEN and SYDVKM. CDR3 length: 15 residues. The CDR3 is CAGSRTASGGETQYF. The CDR3, as DNA: TGTGCCGGCAGTCGCACTGCTAGCGGGGGGGAGACCCAGTACTTC.

This clonotype was seen at least ten times. V is TRBV27 and J is TRBJ1-6, with 9 bases fitting TRBD1. Unmatched junction bases numbered 8, after V lost 4 bases and J lost 10 bases. Germline CDR1 reads MNHEY; CDR2 reads SMNVEV (reference sequence). This CDR3 spans 15 amino acids. The CDR3 region is CASSSLRTGVSPLHF. CDR3 DNA sequence: TGTGCCAGCAGTTCTCTCAGGACAGGGGTATCACCCCTCCACTTT.

The sample holds a few counts of this clonotype. This chain joins TRBV2 and TRBJ2-7, with D tentatively TRBD1 (6 bases). Looked up from germline, CDR1 is SNHLY and CDR2 is FYNNEI. V lost 6 bases, J lost 3 bases, and 15 bases lay in between. The CDR3 extends over 14 amino acids. CDR3 DNA sequence: TGTGCCAGCAGCGCCTTGACAGGTATCTACGAGCAGTACTTC. Its translation is CASSALTGIYEQYF.

This clonotype has at least ten counts. This chain uses TRBV6-2 or TRBV6-3 with TRBJ1-5; D may be TRBD1 (6 bases). Germline CDR1 is MNHEY and CDR2 is SVGEGT. The V end lost 8 bases, the J end lost 4 bases, and 18 bases lay between the germline ends. The CDR3 extends over 15 amino acids. The CDR3 DNA is TGTGCCAGCTGCCCAACGGGAGGGGGTAATCAGCCCCAGCATTTT. It encodes CASCPTGGGNQPQHF.

This clonotype was counted many times. The rearrangement joins TRBV6-1 to TRBJ1-1; perhaps TRBD1 as D (5 bases). Trimming removed 6 bases from V and 12 bases from J, with 11 bases in between. The CDR3 has 10 residues. Germline-derived CDR1 and CDR2 are MNHNS and SASEGT. CDR3 coding DNA: TGTGCCAGCAGCGCAGGGCAAACTTTCTTT. Translating it yields CASSAGQTFF.

The chain is built from TRBV11-2 and TRBJ2-2; 9 nucleotides agree with TRBD2. J lost 1 base, V lost 3 bases, and 6 bases had no gene match. The CDR3 runs to 17 residues. CDR1 is SGHAT, CDR2 FQNNGV, per germline. The CDR3 is CASSFPRLAVNTGELFF. CDR3 DNA: TGTGCCAGCAGCTTTCCCCGACTAGCGGTGAACACCGGGGAGCTGTTTTTT.

V usage is TRBV2 and J usage is TRBJ2-7, with 8 positions matching TRBD1. Germline trimming cut 7 bases from V and 7 bases from J; bases unmatched to any gene: 3. Germline CDR1 reads SNHLY; CDR2 reads FYNNEI. The CDR3 sequence is 11 residues long. CDR3 in DNA: TGTGCCAGCAAGACAGGGGTTGAGCAGTACTTC. Amino acids: CASKTGVEQYF.

This clonotype was detected only a few times. In nucleotides, the CDR3 is TGTGCCACCTTGACGAGGGACAGGGTCCACTCTGGGGCCAACGTCCTGACTTTC. Amino acids: CATLTRDRVHSGANVLTF. The V and J genes are TRBV28 and TRBJ2-6, with TRBD1 identical over 9 bases. This CDR3 is 18 amino acids long. The V gene end was trimmed by 10 bases and the J gene end by 0 bases; junction bases not matched to a gene: 13. Looked up from germline, CDR1 is MDHEN and CDR2 is SYDVKM.

This clonotype was seen at least ten times. This chain links TRBV20-1 with TRBJ2-7; D call uncertain. The CDR3 is 14 amino acids. Trimming removed 3 bases from V and 6 bases from J, with 18 bases in between. CDR1 is DFQATT and CDR2 is SNEGSKA in the germline V gene (reference sequence). The CDR3 region has the DNA TGCAGTGCTAGTAGTCCCGACCCTGGCGGCGAGCAGTACTTC. The encoded protein is CSASSPDPGGEQYF.

V is TRBV3-1 and J is TRBJ2-2; 7 nucleotides match TRBD2. V trimming: 6 bases; J trimming: 0 bases; junction bases outside the gene matches: 7. The CDR3 runs 16 residues. Germline V gene data show CDR1 as LGHDT and CDR2 as YNNKEL (reference sequence). Here the CDR3 reads CASSRYGGTNTGELFF. The CDR3 bases are TGTGCCAGCAGTCGCTACGGGGGGACGAACACCGGGGAGCTGTTTTTT.

This clonotype was seen at least ten times. The rearrangement links TRBV12-3 or TRBV12-4 to TRBJ1-1; D is unclear. Deletions cut 7 bases from V and 1 base from J, with 10 bases between. This CDR3 comprises 13 residues. CDR3 bases: TGTGCCAGCATCCTACGGGGGAACACTGAAGCTTTCTTT. This codes for CASILRGNTEAFF.

As regards this clonotype: A much larger clone sits a single nucleotide away, making a read error possible. V is TRBV20-1 and J is TRBJ1-6; D is undetermined. V lost 0 bases and J 3 bases, leaving 6 bases between the germline ends. The CDR3 has 14 amino acids. Germline V gene data show CDR1 as DFQATT and CDR2 as SNEGSKA (reference sequence). CDR3 amino acids: CSARDWGYNSPLHF. The CDR3 DNA reads TGCAGTGCTAGAGATTGGGGCTATAATTCACCCCTCCACTTT.